This passage covers 18 T cell receptor beta chains from one sample sequenced in a study of blood T cell repertoires in COVID-19. Produced via immunoSEQ multiplex PCR; TCRdb's table is partial and in-frame only. The sample carries 37,000 or so clones, under 90% recorded once. The material sequenced was peripheral blood. The receptor set was obtained from a human donor in a cohort sampled during active COVID-19.

This sequence joins TRBV19 and TRBJ2-3; 7 bases align to TRBD1. V gave up 4 bases and J gave up 2 bases; unmatched junction bases: 9. Germline V gene lookup returns CDR1 LNHDA and CDR2 SQIVND (reference sequence). The CDR3 is 16 amino acids. The DNA of the CDR3 is TGTGCCAGTAGTACCCTAATGACAGGGAACACAGATACGCAGTATTTT. Protein sequence: CASSTLMTGNTDTQYF.

The sample holds a few counts of this clone. This chain uses TRBV2 with TRBJ2-2; 9 bases match TRBD1. The germline V gene encodes CDR1 SNHLY and CDR2 FYNNEI. With 6 bases clipped from V and 5 bases from J, the junction kept 13 bases outside the gene matches. This CDR3 spans 17 amino acids. The CDR3 protein is CASRATGGPRTTGELFF. The CDR3, as DNA: TGTGCCAGCAGGGCTACAGGGGGCCCCCGAACAACCGGGGAGCTGTTTTTT.

The V gene is TRBV18, the J gene TRBJ2-1; TRBD2 matches at 10 bases. J gave up 7 bases and V 3 bases, and 3 bases lay outside the gene matches. The length of the CDR3 is 14 residues. Germline assignment: CDR1 KGHSH and CDR2 LQKENI. DNA of the CDR3: TGTGCCAGCTCACCTCCTAGCGGGGGAAATGAGCAGTTCTTC. Protein: CASSPPSGGNEQFF.

This clone was recorded only once. The chain uses TRBV6-2 or TRBV6-3 and TRBJ1-1; 8 bases are shared with TRBD1. Per the germline V gene, CDR1 is MNHEY and CDR2 is SVGEGT. With 2 bases clipped from V and 5 bases from J, the junction kept 7 bases outside the gene matches. The CDR3 length is 15 residues. CDR3 loop: CASSYGGRGLTEAFF. CDR3 nucleotide sequence: TGTGCCAGCAGTTACGGGGGCAGGGGGCTTACTGAAGCTTTCTTT.

The V and J genes are TRBV19 and TRBJ1-2; possible D gene TRBD1, 5 bases. The CDR3 extends over 12 amino acids. Trimming removed 3 bases at V and 5 bases at J, with 7 bases between. The germline gives CDR1 LNHDA, CDR2 SQIVND (reference sequence). The CDR3 nucleotides are TGTGCCAGTAGTATGCGGGGGTATGGCTACACCTTC. The encoded protein is CASSMRGYGYTF.

CDR3: CASWGAAEQYF. CDR3 DNA sequence: TGTGCCAGCTGGGGAGCCGCCGAGCAGTACTTC. This rearrangement joins TRBV30 to TRBJ2-7, with D perhaps TRBD2 (5 bases). CDR1 and CDR2 from the germline V gene are GTSNPN and SVGIG (reference sequence). V shed 8 bases and J shed 6 bases, with 14 bases lying between them. The CDR3 extends over 11 amino acids.

The chain employs TRBV5-1 and TRBJ2-6; the D gene is possibly TRBD1 (6 bases). The CDR3 covers 16 residues. V dropped 3 bases and J dropped 3 bases, with 13 bases sitting between them. CDR1 is SGHRS, CDR2 YFSETQ, per germline. Here the CDR3 reads CASSSNSGVGANVLTF. DNA of the CDR3: TGCGCCAGCAGCTCAAACTCAGGGGTTGGGGCCAACGTCCTGACTTTC.

This chain uses TRBV5-1 with TRBJ1-2; weak D call: TRBD1 (6 bases). Trimming removed 5 bases at V and 4 bases at J, with 12 bases between. The CDR3 has 13 amino acids. Germline V gene sequence: CDR1 SGHRS, CDR2 YFSETQ. This CDR3 is CASSPGTSYGYTF. The CDR3 region has the DNA TGCGCCAGCAGTCCCGGGACATCCTATGGCTACACCTTC.

Here the CDR3 reads CASSPRQGSSSPLHF. CDR3 DNA: TGTGCCAGCAGCCCCCGACAGGGAAGCAGTTCACCCCTCCACTTT. The chain couples TRBV3-1 (or the pseudogene TRBV3-2) to TRBJ1-6; the match to TRBD1 covers 7 bases. The trim removed 4 bases at V and 9 bases at J, leaving 9 bases unmatched. CDR1 LGHDT and CDR2 YNNKEL come from the germline V gene (reference sequence). The CDR3 has 15 residues.

CDR3: CASRRSLANEQFF. DNA of the CDR3: TGTGCCAGCAGGAGGAGTTTAGCCAATGAGCAGTTCTTC. The chain is built from TRBV14 and TRBJ2-1; D uncertain. Trimming removed 6 bases from V and 6 bases from J, with 12 bases in between. The CDR3 is made up of 13 amino acids. Per the germline V gene, CDR1 is SGHDN and CDR2 is FVKESK. Full variable domain (remainder filled in from reference TRBV14 and TRBJ2-1): EAGVTQFPSHSVIEKGQTVTLRCDPISGHDNLYWYRRVMGKEIKFLLHFVKESKQDESGMPNNRFLAERTGGTYSTLKVQPAELEDSGVYFCASRRSLANEQFFGPGTRLTVL.

This clone was seen a few times. V is TRBV5-4 and J is TRBJ2-7; the match to TRBD1 covers 7 bases. Germline V gives CDR1 SGHNT, CDR2 YYREEE (reference sequence). There are 13 residues in the CDR3. J lost 5 bases, V lost 3 bases, and 5 bases had no gene match. The CDR3 coding sequence is TGTGCCAGCAGCTCTACAGGGGCCCACGAGCAGTACTTC. Residues: CASSSTGAHEQYF.

The chain combines TRBV27 with TRBJ1-1; D might be TRBD1 (5 bases). Germline V gene data show CDR1 as MNHEY and CDR2 as SMNVEV (reference sequence). The CDR3 extends over 14 amino acids. V was pared by 7 bases and J by 5 bases, with 17 bases between. DNA for the CDR3: TGTGCCAGCACTCCGACAGCGGGTCTAACTGAAGCTTTCTTT. Encoded protein: CASTPTAGLTEAFF.

This chain joins TRBV19 and TRBJ1-6; D not certain. V lost 7 bases and J lost 0, with 7 bases in between. Per the germline V gene, CDR1 is LNHDA and CDR2 is SQIVND (reference sequence). The CDR3 has 14 amino acids. CDR3 loop: CASKESSYNSPLHF. For the CDR3, the DNA is TGTGCCAGTAAGGAGAGCTCCTATAATTCACCCCTCCACTTT.

This rearrangement joins TRBV5-1 to TRBJ1-2; TRBD1 matches at 7 bases. Trimming removed 4 bases from V and 4 bases from J; junction bases left unmatched: 13. The CDR3 runs 16 residues. Germline V gene data show CDR1 as SGHRS and CDR2 as YFSETQ. The CDR3 spells CASSPSGTASVYGYTF. CDR3 sequence (DNA): TGCGCCAGCAGCCCGTCCGGGACAGCTTCCGTCTATGGCTACACCTTC.

The rearrangement links TRBV9 to TRBJ2-2, with TRBD1 matching over 11 bases. Germline CDR1 reads SGDLS; CDR2 reads YYNGEE. The CDR3 runs 18 residues. After removal of 4 bases from V and 5 bases from J, the junction contained 13 bases not matched to a gene. CDR3 sequence: CASSPRDRGGLGTGELFF. CDR3 nucleotides: TGTGCCAGCAGCCCCCGGGACAGGGGGGGTTTAGGAACCGGGGAGCTGTTTTTT. Using reference TRBV9 and TRBJ2-2 for the parts outside the CDR3, the full variable domain is DSGVTQTPKHLITATGQRVTLRCSPRSGDLSVYWYQQSLDQGLQFLIQYYNGEERAKGNILERFSAQQFPDLHSELNLSSLELGDSALYFCASSPRDRGGLGTGELFFGEGSRLTVL.

The chain carries TRBV19 and TRBJ2-6; D unresolved. Trimming shortened V by 3 bases and J by 3 bases, and 9 bases separated the two germline ends. CDR1 and CDR2 from the germline V gene are LNHDA and SQIVND (reference sequence). The CDR3 covers 15 residues. CDR3 sequence reads: CASSISRYGANVLTF. The CDR3 DNA sequence: TGTGCCAGTAGTATCTCCCGGTATGGGGCCAACGTCCTGACTTTC.

The chain combines TRBV7-8 with TRBJ1-6, with TRBD1 as a possible D gene (5 bases). The CDR3 is 13 residues long. CDR1 is SGHVS and CDR2 is FQNEAQ in the germline V gene. Trimming took off 5 bases at V and 5 bases at J, with 7 bases between the two ends. The CDR3 sequence is CASSVTDNSPLHF. For the CDR3, the DNA is TGTGCCAGCAGCGTGACAGATAATTCACCCCTCCACTTT. The full variable domain, with the rest looked up from reference TRBV7-8 and TRBJ1-6, is GAGVSQSPRYKVAKRGQDVALRCDPISGHVSLFWYQQALGQGPEFLTYFQNEAQLDKSGLPSDRFFAERPEGSVSTLKIQRTQQEDSAVYLCASSVTDNSPLHFGNGTRLTVT.

The DNA of the CDR3 is TGTGCCAGTAGTGGCGGGACTAGCGGATACCAAGATACGCAGTATTTT. It codes for CASSGGTSGYQDTQYF. The chain combines TRBV19 with TRBJ2-3; 11 bases fit TRBD2. Germline loops: CDR1 LNHDA, CDR2 SQIVND (reference sequence). The CDR3 has 16 amino acids. Unmatched junction bases numbered 9, after V lost 5 bases and J lost 5 bases.